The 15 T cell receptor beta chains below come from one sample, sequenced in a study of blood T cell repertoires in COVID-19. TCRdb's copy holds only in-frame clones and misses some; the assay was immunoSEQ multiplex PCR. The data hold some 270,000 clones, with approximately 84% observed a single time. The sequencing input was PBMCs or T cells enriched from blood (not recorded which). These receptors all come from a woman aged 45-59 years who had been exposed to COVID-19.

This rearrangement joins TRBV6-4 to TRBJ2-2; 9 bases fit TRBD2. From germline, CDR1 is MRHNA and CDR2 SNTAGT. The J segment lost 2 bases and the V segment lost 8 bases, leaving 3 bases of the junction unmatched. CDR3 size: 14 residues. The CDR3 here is CASASGVNTGELFF. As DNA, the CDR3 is TGTGCCAGCGCTAGCGGGGTTAACACCGGGGAGCTGTTTTTT.

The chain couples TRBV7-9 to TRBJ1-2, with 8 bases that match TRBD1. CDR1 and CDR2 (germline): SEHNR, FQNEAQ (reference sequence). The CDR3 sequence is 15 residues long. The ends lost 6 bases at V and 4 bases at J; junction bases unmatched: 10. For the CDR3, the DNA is TGTGCCAGCAGTCCGCCGGGACAGGAGGCCTATGGCTACACCTTC. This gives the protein CASSPPGQEAYGYTF.

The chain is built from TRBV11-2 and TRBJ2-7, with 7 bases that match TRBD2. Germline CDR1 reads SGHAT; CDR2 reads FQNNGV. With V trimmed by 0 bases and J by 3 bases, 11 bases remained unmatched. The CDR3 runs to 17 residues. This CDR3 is CASSLEWGGSKGYEQYF. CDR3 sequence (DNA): TGTGCCAGCAGCTTAGAGTGGGGGGGATCTAAGGGCTACGAGCAGTACTTC.

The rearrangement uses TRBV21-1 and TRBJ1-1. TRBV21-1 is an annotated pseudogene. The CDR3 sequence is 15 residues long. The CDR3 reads CASSKGRRTNTEAFF. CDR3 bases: TGTGCCAGCAGCAAAGGAAGGAGGACGAACACTGAAGCTTTCTTT.

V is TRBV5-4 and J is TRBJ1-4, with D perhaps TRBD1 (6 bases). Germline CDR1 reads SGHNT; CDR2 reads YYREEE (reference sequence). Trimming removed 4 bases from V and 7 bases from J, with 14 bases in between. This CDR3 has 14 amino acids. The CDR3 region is CASSARGGSEKLFF. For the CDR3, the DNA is TGTGCCAGCAGCGCCAGGGGAGGGAGTGAAAAACTGTTTTTT.

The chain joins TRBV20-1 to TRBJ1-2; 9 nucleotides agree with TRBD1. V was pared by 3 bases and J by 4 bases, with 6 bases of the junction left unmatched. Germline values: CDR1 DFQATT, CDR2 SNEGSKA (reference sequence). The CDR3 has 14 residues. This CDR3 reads CSASRQGVSYGYTF. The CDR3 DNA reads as TGCAGTGCTAGTCGACAGGGGGTGAGCTATGGCTACACCTTC.

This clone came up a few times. The CDR3 sequence: CASSRRVQETQYF. The DNA of the CDR3 is TGTGCCAGCAGCAGGCGGGTACAAGAGACCCAGTACTTC. The rearrangement uses TRBV7-2 and TRBJ2-5, with a weak D call TRBD2 (5 bases). V shed 5 bases and J shed 2 bases, with 9 bases lying between them. Per germline, CDR1 SGHTA and CDR2 FQGNSA. The CDR3 consists of 13 residues.

CDR3 nucleotides: TGTGCCAGCAGCCCGACGACTAGTTGGGGGGGGGATGAGCAGTTCTTC. As protein: CASSPTTSWGGDEQFF. The chain joins TRBV11-2 to TRBJ2-1, with 7 nucleotides matching TRBD2. V was pared by 5 bases and J by 8 bases, with 15 bases of the junction left unmatched. CDR3 length: 16 amino acids. Looked up from germline, CDR1 is SGHAT and CDR2 is FQNNGV.

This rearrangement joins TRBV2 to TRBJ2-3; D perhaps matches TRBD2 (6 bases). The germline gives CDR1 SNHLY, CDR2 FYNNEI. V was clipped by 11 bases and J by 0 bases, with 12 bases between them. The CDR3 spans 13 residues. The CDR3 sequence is CAGMEGSTDTQYF. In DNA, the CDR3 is TGTGCCGGCATGGAGGGGAGCACAGATACGCAGTATTTT. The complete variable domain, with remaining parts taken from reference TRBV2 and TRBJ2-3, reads EPEVTQTPSHQVTQMGQEVILRCVPISNHLYFYWYRQILGQKVEFLVSFYNNEISEKSEIFDDQFSVERPDGSNFTLKIRSTKLEDSAMYFCAGMEGSTDTQYFGPGTRLTVL.

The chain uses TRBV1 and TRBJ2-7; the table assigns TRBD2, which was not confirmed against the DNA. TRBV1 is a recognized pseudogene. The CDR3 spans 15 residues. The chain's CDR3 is CTSSQVETPIYEQYF. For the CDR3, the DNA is TGCACCAGCAGCCAAGTCGAGACTCCAATCTACGAGCAGTACTTC.

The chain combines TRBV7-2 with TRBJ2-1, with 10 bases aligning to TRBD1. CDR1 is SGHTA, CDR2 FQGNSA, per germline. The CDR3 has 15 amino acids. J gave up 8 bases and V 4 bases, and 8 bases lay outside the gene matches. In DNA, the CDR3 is TGTGCCAGCAGCTCGGACAGGGGGAGGACCGATGAGCAGTTCTTC. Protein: CASSSDRGRTDEQFF.

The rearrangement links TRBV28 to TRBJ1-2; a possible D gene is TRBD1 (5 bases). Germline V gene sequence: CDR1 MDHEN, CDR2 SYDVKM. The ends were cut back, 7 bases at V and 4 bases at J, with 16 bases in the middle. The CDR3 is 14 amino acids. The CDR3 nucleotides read TGTGCCAGCACCTGGGGGGGAGGCAGCTATGGCTACACCTTC. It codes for CASTWGGGSYGYTF.

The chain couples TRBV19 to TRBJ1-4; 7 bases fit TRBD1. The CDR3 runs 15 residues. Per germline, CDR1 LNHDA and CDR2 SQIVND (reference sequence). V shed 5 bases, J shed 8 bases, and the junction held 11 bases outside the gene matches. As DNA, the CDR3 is TGTGCCAGTAGTCCTCGGGACAGAACAAAGGAAAAACTGTTTTTT. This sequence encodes CASSPRDRTKEKLFF.

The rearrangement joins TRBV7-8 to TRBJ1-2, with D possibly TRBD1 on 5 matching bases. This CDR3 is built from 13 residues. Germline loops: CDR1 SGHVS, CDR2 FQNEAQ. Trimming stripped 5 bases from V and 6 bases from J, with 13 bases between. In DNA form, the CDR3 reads TGTGCCAGCAGCCCCTCAGGGAAGGATGGCTACACCTTC. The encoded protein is CASSPSGKDGYTF.

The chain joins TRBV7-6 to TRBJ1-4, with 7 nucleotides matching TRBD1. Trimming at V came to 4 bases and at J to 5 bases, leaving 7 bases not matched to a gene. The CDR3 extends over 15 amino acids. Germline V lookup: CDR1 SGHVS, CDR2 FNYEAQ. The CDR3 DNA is TGTGCCAGCAGCTCCCGACAGGGTGGGAATGAAAAACTGTTTTTT. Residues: CASSSRQGGNEKLFF. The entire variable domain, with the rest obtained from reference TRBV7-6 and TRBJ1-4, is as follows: GAGVSQSPRYKVTKRGQDVALRCDPISGHVSLYWYRQALGQGPEFLTYFNYEAQQDKSGLPNDRFSAERPEGSISTLTIQRTEQRDSAMYRCASSSRQGGNEKLFFGSGTQLSVL.